This TCR beta chain was profiled in a study of cytomegalovirus exposure and HLA in healthy donors. The PCR ran on 60 Vbeta and 13 Jbeta primers. Per the original data handling: Among the unique TCR beta chains that a later analysis counted, around 72 million in all, roughly 10 million were shared. Some clones are missing from TCRdb's copy, which holds only in-frame ones; the method was immunoSEQ multiplex PCR. V and J calls and clone size are copied from that table; D and trimming were computed from the DNA. The table includes around 220,000 clones, 70% to 80% detected once. On this clone: Its antigen is undetermined.

Study-level results: CMV serostatus was the sole immune exposure information available. HLA alleles showed associations with around 15,000 TCR beta sequences in a later analysis, at a 0.05 false discovery rate.

This CDR3 contains 14 residues. Germline V CDR1 and CDR2: MNHNY, SVGAGI (reference sequence). V gave up 0 bases and J gave up 7 bases; unmatched junction bases: 1. Sequenced material: PBMCs. The TCR comes from a woman aged 30 to 39 in good health and CMV-seronegative. The V call is TRBV6-6, the J call TRBJ2-1; 9 nucleotides match TRBD1. For the CDR3, the DNA is TGTGCCAGCAGTTACTCGACAGGGGGTAATGAGCAGTTCTTC. Its translation: CASSYSTGGNEQFF.